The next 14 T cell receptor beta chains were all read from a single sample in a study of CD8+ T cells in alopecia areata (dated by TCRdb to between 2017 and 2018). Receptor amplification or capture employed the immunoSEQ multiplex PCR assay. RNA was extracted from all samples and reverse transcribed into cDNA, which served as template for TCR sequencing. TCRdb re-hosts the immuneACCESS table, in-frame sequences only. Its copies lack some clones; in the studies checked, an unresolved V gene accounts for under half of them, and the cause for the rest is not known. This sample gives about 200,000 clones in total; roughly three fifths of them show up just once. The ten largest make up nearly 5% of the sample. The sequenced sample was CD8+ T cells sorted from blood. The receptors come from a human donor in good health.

The CDR3 DNA is TGCGCCAGCAGCCAATGGGAGACCTCTGGGGCCAACGTCCTGACTTTC. It codes for CASSQWETSGANVLTF. The chain recombines TRBV4-1 with TRBJ2-6; D is possibly TRBD2 (5 bases). Looked up from germline, CDR1 is MGHRA and CDR2 is YSYEKL. V shed 2 bases and J shed 0 bases, with 8 bases lying between them. This CDR3 is 16 amino acids long.

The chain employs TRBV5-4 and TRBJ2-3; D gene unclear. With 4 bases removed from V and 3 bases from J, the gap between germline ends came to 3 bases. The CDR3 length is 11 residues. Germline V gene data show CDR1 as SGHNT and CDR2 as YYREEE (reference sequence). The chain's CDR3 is CASSITDTQYF. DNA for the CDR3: TGTGCCAGCAGCATTACAGATACGCAGTATTTT.

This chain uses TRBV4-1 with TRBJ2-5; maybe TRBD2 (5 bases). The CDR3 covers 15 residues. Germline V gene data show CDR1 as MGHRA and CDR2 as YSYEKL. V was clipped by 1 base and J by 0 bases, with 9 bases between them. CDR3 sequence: CASSQGEPYQETQYF. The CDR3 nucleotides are TGCGCCAGCAGCCAAGGGGAGCCGTACCAAGAGACCCAGTACTTC.

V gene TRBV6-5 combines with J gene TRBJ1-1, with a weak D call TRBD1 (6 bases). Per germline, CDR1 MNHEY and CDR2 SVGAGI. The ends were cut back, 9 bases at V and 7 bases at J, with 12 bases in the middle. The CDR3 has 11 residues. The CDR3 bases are TGTGCCAGTAGAGGGGGTGTTGAAGCTTTCTTT. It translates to CASRGGVEAFF.

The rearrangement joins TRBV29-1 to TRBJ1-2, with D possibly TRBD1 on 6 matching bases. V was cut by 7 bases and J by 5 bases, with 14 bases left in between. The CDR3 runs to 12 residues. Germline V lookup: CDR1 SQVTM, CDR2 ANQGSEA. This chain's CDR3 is CSERTEKYGYTF. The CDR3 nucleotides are TGCAGCGAGAGGACAGAAAAGTATGGCTACACCTTC.

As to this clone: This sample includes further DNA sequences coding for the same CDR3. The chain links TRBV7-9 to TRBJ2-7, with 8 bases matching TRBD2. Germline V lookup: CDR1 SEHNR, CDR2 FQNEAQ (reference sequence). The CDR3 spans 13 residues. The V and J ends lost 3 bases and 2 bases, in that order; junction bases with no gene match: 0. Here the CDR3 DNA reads TGTGCCAGCAGCTTGGGACTAGCCTACGAGCAGTACTTC. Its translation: CASSLGLAYEQYF.

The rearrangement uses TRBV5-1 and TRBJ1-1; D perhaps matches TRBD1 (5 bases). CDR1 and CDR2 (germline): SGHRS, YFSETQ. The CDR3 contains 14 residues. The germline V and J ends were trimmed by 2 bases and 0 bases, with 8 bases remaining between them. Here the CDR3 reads CASSFRGVNTEAFF. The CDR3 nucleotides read TGCGCCAGCAGCTTTCGGGGGGTGAACACTGAAGCTTTCTTT.

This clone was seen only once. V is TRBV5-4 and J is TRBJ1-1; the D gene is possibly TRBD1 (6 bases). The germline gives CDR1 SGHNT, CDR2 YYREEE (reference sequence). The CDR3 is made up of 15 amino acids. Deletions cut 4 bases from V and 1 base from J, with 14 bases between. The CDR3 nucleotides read TGTGCCAGCAGCCCCGGGGGGCAGGGGAACACTGAAGCTTTCTTT. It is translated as CASSPGGQGNTEAFF.

The CDR3 region has the DNA TGTGCCAGCAGCCCCGACGGACAGGGGGCGCGGTATGGCTACACCTTC. Protein product: CASSPDGQGARYGYTF. The chain employs TRBV27 and TRBJ1-2; 11 bases match TRBD1. The V and J ends lost 6 bases and 5 bases, in that order; junction bases with no gene match: 11. The CDR3 has 16 amino acids. Per the germline V gene, CDR1 is MNHEY and CDR2 is SMNVEV (reference sequence).

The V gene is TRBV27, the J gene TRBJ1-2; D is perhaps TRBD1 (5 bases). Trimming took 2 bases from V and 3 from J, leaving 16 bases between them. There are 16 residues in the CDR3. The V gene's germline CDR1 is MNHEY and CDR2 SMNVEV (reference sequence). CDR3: CASSLQGTQFDYGYTF. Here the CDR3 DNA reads TGTGCCAGCAGTTTACAAGGGACGCAATTTGACTATGGCTACACCTTC.

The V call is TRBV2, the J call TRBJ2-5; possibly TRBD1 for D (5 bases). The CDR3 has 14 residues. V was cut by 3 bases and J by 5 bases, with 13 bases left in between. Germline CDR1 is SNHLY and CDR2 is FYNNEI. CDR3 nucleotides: TGTGCCAGCAGTGAGGGGCAGGGTCTGGAGACCCAGTACTTC. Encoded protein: CASSEGQGLETQYF.

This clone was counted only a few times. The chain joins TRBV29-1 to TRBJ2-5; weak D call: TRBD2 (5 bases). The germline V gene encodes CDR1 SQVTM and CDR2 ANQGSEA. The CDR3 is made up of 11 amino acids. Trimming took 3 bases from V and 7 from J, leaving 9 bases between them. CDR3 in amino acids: CSVEDAGTQYF. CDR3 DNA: TGCAGCGTTGAGGACGCGGGGACCCAGTACTTC.

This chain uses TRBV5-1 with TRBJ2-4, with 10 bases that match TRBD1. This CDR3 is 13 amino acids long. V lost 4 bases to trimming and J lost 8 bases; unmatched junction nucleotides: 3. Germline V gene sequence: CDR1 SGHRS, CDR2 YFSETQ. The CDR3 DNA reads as TGCGCCAGCAGCGGCGGGACAGGGGACATTCAGTACTTC. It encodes CASSGGTGDIQYF. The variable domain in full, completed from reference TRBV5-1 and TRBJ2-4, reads KAGVTQTPRYLIKTRGQQVTLSCSPISGHRSVSWYQQTPGQGLQFLFEYFSETQRNKGNFPGRFSGRQFSNSRSEMNVSTLELGDSALYLCASSGGTGDIQYFGAGTRLSVL.

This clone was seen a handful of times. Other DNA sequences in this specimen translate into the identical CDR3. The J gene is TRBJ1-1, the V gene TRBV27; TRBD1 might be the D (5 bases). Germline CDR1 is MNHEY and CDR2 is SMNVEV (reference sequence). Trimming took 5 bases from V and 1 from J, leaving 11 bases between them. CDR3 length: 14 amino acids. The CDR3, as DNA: TGTGCCAGCAGTCTAGGGACGGCGAACACTGAAGCTTTCTTT. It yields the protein CASSLGTANTEAFF.